This entry describes one T cell receptor beta chain. Antigen unknown. CDR1 is SGDLS and CDR2 is YYNGEE in the germline V gene. The V and J ends lost 0 bases and 1 base respectively, with 4 bases between them. The CDR3 spans 13 residues. The data were obtained in a study of shared clonotypes between healthy human individuals. CD45RO-negative CD8 cells positively selected for CCR7 made up the naive population, which excluded terminally differentiated effector memory CD45RA+ cells. There were only Caucasian adults among the donors, and all lived in Nashville, Tennessee. Study results and caveats: Clonotype sharing among donors, it was expected, would be affected by sequencing depth. Between several donors, naive CD4 clonotypes were shared at a level of about 5%.

The assay was immunoSEQ multiplex PCR, and TCRdb's table has in-frame clones only and misses some. The sample lists approximately 840,000 clones, approximately 96% occurring once. The sequencing sample was made of naive CD8+ T cells sorted from blood. The rearrangement links TRBV9 to TRBJ1-1; D ambiguous. This TCR was sampled from a man aged 30-40 years in good health. The CDR3 sequence is CASSVAKNTEAFF. The CDR3 nucleotides are TGTGCCAGCAGCGTAGCAAAGAACACTGAAGCTTTCTTT.